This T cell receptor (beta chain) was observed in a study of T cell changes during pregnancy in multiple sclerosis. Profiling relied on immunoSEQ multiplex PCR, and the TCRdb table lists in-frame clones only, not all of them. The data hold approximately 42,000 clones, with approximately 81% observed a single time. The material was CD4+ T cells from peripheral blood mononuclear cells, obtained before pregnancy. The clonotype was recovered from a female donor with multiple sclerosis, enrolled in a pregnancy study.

This CDR3 reads CASSLTSTGFDEAFF. The DNA for the CDR3 is TGTGCCAGCTCACTAACCTCAACAGGGTTTGATGAAGCTTTCTTT. This chain joins TRBV18 and TRBJ1-1; TRBD1 is a possible D gene (6 bases). Trimming shortened V by 4 bases and J by 7 bases, and 19 bases separated the two germline ends. The CDR3 totals 15 residues. CDR1 is KGHSH and CDR2 is LQKENI in the germline V gene.